The sequence of this T cell receptor (beta chain) was determined in a study of early T cells in non-severe SARS-CoV-2 infection. Each CDR3 protein gets one entry after TCRdb re-called the 5' RACE reads with MiXCR. The repertoire holds more than 25,000 distinct CDR3 sequences, about 5% seen once, with approximately 0.88% in the top ten. This clonotype appeared a few times. V lost 4 bases to trimming and J lost 3 bases; unmatched junction nucleotides: 13. Germline lookup yields CDR1 SGHDT and CDR2 YYEEEE. The CDR3 spans 17 residues. The clonotype was recovered from an adult who was a healthcare worker with PCR-confirmed SARS-CoV-2 infection or an uninfected control (not recorded which). Input material: whole blood. The chain joins TRBV5-6 to TRBJ2-3; 8 bases are a match to TRBD2. In DNA form, the CDR3 reads TGTGCCAGCAGCCAAACCACTACTAGCGGTGGAACAGATACGCAGTATTTT. Translated, it gives CASSQTTTSGGTDTQYF.